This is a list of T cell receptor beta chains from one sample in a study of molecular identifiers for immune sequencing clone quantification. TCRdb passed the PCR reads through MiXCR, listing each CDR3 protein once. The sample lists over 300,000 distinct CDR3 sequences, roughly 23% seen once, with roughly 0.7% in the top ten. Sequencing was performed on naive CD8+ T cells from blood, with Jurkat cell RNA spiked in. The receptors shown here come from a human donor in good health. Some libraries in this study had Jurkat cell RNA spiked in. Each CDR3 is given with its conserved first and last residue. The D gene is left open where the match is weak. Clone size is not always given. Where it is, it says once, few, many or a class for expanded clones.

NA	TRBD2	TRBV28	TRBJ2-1	CASNEGTSFGNEQFF	TGTGCCAGCAATGAAGGGACTAGCTTTGGGAATGAGCAGTTCTTC
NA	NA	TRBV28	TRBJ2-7	CASSFEPRGYEQYF	TGTGCCAGCAGTTTCGAGCCTCGTGGCTACGAGCAGTACTTC
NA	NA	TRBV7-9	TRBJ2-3	CASSLERVQATDTQYF	TGTGCCAGCAGCTTAGAACGGGTTCAGGCTACAGATACGCAGTATTTT
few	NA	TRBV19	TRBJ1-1	CASSMAFGMNTEAFF	TGTGCCAGTAGTATGGCGTTTGGAATGAACACTGAAGCTTTCTTT
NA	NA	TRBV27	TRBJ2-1	CASSETRPYNEQFF	TGTGCCAGCAGTGAGACGAGGCCCTACAATGAGCAGTTCTTC
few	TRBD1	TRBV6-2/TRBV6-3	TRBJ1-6	CASSRGHGSPLHF	TGTGCCAGCAGCAGGGGGCATGGTTCACCCCTCCACTTT
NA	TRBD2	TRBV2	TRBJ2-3	CASSPLAGDLDTQYF	TGTGCCAGCAGTCCATTAGCGGGAGACCTAGATACGCAGTATTTT
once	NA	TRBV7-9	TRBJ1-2	CASSFGSATNYGYTF	TGTGCCAGCAGCTTTGGTTCAGCGACGAACTATGGCTACACCTTC
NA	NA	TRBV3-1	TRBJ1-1	CASSHGQVSTEAFF	TGTGCCAGCAGCCACGGACAAGTGAGCACTGAAGCTTTCTTT
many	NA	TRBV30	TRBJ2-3	CAWTVRTATDTQYF	TGTGCCTGGACCGTAAGGACAGCCACAGATACGCAGTATTTT
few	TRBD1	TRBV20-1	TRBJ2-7	CSAHFRDRVPYEQYF	TGCAGTGCCCATTTCCGGGACAGGGTCCCCTACGAGCAGTACTTC
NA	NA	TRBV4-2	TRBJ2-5	CASSQGVPQETQYF	TGTGCCAGCAGCCAAGGTGTTCCACAAGAGACCCAGTACTTC
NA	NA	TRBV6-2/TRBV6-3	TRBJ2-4	CARHIQYF	TGTGCCCGCCACATTCAGTACTTC
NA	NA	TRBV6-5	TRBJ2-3	CASSYNDGDTQYF	TGTGCCAGCAGTTATAATGATGGGGATACGCAGTATTTT
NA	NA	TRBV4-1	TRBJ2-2	CASQRATTGELFF	TGCGCCTCCCAGCGGGCAACCACCGGGGAGCTGTTTTTT
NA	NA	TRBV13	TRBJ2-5	CASSSWGAEPQYF	TGTGCCAGCAGCTCTTGGGGGGCTGAGCCCCAGTACTTC
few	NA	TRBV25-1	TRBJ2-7	CASSEGGPLIYEQYF	TGTGCCAGCAGTGAAGGGGGCCCACTTATTTACGAGCAGTACTTC
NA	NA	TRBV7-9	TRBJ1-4	CASSLDDSEELFF	TGTGCCAGCAGCTTAGATGACAGTGAAGAACTGTTTTTT
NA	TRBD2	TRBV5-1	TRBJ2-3	CASSLDGLAGGTDTQYF	TGCGCCAGCAGCTTGGATGGACTAGCGGGGGGCACAGATACGCAGTATTTT
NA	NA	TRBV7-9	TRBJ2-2	CASSPGPRPGALFF	TGTGCCAGCAGCCCGGGACCACGCCCCGGGGCGCTGTTTTTT
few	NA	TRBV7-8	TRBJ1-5	CASRSGFSDQPQHF	TGTGCCAGCAGGTCAGGCTTTAGCGATCAGCCCCAGCATTTT
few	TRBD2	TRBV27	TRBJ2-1	CASSLIPLAGGPIEQFF	TGTGCCAGCAGTTTAATTCCCCTAGCGGGAGGGCCGATTGAGCAGTTCTTC
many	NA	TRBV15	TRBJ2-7	CATSRYGDEQYF	TGTGCCACCAGCAGGTATGGGGACGAGCAGTACTTC
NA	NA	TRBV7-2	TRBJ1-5	CASSFFGGTDTQHF	TGTGCCAGCAGCTTTTTCGGGGGCACAGATACGCAGCATTTT
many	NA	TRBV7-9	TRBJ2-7	CASSPTVGSSRDEQYF	TGTGCCAGCAGCCCAACGGTGGGGTCGAGCAGAGACGAGCAGTACTTC